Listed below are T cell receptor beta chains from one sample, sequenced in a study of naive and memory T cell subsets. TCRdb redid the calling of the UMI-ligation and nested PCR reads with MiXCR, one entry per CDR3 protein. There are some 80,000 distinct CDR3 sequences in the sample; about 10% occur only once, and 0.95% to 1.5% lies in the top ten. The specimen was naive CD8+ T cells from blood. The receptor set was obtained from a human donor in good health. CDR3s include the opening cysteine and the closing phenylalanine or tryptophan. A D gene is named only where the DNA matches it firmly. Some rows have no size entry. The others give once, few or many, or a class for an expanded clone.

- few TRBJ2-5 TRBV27 CASSFAGVKTQYF TGTGCCAGCAGTTTTGCAGGGGTCAAGACCCAGTACTTC
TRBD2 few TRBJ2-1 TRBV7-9 CASSPASGSSNEQFF TGTGCCAGCAGTCCCGCTAGCGGGAGCTCCAATGAGCAGTTCTTC
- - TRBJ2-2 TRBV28 CASSYFGELFF TGTGCCAGCAGTTACTTCGGGGAGCTGTTTTTT
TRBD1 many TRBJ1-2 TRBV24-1 CATSGRTGFYGYTF TGTGCCACCAGTGGACGGACAGGTTTTTATGGCTACACCTTC
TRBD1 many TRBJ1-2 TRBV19 CASSIQTGPYGYTF TGTGCCAGTAGTATTCAGACAGGGCCCTATGGCTACACCTTC
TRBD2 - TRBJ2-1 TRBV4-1 CASSPEASGYNEQFF TGCGCCAGCAGCCCCGAGGCTAGCGGGTACAATGAGCAGTTCTTC
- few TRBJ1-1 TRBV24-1 CATRDEMNTEAFF TGTGCCACCAGGGATGAGATGAACACTGAAGCTTTCTTT
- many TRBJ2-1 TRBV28 CASRRYGTRDNEQFF TGTGCCAGCAGACGTTACGGGACTCGAGACAATGAGCAGTTCTTC
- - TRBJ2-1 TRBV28 CASSIFSGAGYNEQFF TGTGCCAGCAGTATCTTTTCGGGAGCTGGGTACAATGAGCAGTTCTTC
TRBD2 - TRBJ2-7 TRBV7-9 CASSAPTSGDDYEQYF TGTGCCAGCAGTGCGCCGACTAGCGGGGATGACTACGAGCAGTACTTC
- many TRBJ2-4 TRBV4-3 CASSHQGTKNIQYF TGCGCCAGCAGCCACCAGGGAACCAAAAACATTCAGTACTTC
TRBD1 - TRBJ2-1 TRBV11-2 CASSSTGDEQFF TGTGCCAGCAGCTCAACAGGGGATGAGCAGTTCTTC
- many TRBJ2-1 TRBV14 CASSQLGPIKKNNEQFF TGTGCCAGCAGCCAATTGGGACCCATAAAAAAAAACAATGAGCAGTTCTTC
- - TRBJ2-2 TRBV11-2 CASSPSHLFGSNTGELFF TGTGCCAGCAGCCCCTCACACCTTTTCGGGAGTAACACCGGGGAGCTGTTTTTT
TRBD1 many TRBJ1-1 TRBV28 CASSNDRGNTEAFF TGTGCCAGCAGTAACGACAGGGGGAACACTGAAGCTTTCTTT
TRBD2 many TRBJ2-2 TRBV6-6 CASSYDKAGGRTGELFF TGTGCCAGCAGTTACGATAAAGCGGGAGGACGAACCGGGGAGCTGTTTTTT
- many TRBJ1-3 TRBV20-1 CSARDQDSALSGNTIYF TGCAGTGCTAGGGACCAGGACAGTGCCCTCTCTGGAAACACCATATATTTT
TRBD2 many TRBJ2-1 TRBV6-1 CASSEQAGGSGDEQFF TGTGCCAGCAGTGAGCAAGCGGGAGGGTCTGGCGATGAGCAGTTCTTC
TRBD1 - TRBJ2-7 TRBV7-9 CASRPTGVPYEQYF TGTGCCAGCCGACCTACAGGGGTTCCCTACGAGCAGTACTTC
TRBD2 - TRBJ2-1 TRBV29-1 CSVEVGELAGTYNEQFF TGCAGCGTTGAAGTGGGGGAACTAGCGGGAACCTACAATGAGCAGTTCTTC
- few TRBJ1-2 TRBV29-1 CSVDEGVYGYTF TGCAGCGTTGATGAGGGGGTCTATGGCTACACCTTC
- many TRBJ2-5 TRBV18 CASSPPDGPARTQYF TGTGCCAGCTCACCACCGGACGGACCCGCGAGGACCCAGTACTTC
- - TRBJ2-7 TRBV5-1 CASSQGTTYEQYF TGCGCCAGCAGCCAGGGGACGACCTACGAGCAGTACTTC
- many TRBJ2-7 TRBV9 CASSVAGSYEQYF TGTGCCAGCAGCGTAGCTGGGAGTTACGAGCAGTACTTC
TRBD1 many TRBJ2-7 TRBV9 CASSGTGDYEQYF TGTGCCAGCAGCGGGACAGGCGATTACGAGCAGTACTTC
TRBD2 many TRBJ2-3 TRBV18 CASSPQDLTSGRAEDTQYF TGTGCCAGCTCACCACAAGATCTGACTAGCGGGAGGGCTGAAGATACGCAGTATTTT
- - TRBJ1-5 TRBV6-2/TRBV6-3 CASSCGGNQPQHF TGTGCCAGCAGTTGCGGGGGCAATCAGCCCCAGCATTTT
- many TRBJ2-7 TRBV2 CASRGRHEQYF TGTGCCAGCAGAGGTCGGCACGAGCAGTACTTC
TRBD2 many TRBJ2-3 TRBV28 CASSIAGAPDTQYF TGTGCCAGCAGTATAGCGGGAGCGCCAGATACGCAGTATTTT
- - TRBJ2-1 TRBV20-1 CSARLARFNEQFF TGCAGTGCTAGGCTAGCCAGATTCAATGAGCAGTTCTTC
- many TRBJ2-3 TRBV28 CASSPWTRTAEDTQYF TGTGCCAGCAGTCCCTGGACGCGGACTGCGGAAGATACGCAGTATTTT
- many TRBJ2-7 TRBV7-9 CASSLGTAEQYF TGTGCCAGCAGCTTAGGGACAGCAGAGCAGTACTTC
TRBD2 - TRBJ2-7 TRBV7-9 CASSQRGLAGDEQYF TGTGCCAGCAGTCAACGGGGACTAGCGGGAGACGAGCAGTACTTC
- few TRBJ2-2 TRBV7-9 CASSSLGPGPNTGELFF TGTGCCAGCAGCTCCCTCGGCCCGGGCCCCAACACCGGGGAGCTGTTTTTT
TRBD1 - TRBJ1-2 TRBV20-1 CSAIIPGQGVGGYTF TGCAGTGCTATCATCCCGGGACAGGGAGTAGGAGGCTACACCTTC
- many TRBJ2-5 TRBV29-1 CSVPGMAFQETQYF TGCAGCGTTCCTGGTATGGCTTTCCAAGAGACCCAGTACTTC
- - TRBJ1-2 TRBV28 CASITGRTNYGYTF TGTGCCAGCATTACAGGGAGAACTAACTATGGCTACACCTTC